The next 17 T cell receptor beta chains were all read from a single sample in a study of T cells in Graves' hyperthyroidism and ophthalmopathy. Amplified TCR beta CDR3 regions derived from RNA transcripts. The HTBI primer set drove a first-round RT-PCR of the TCR CDR3. TCRdb passed the multiplex PCR reads through MiXCR, listing each CDR3 protein once. The top ten clones hold 17% of a sample with about 480,000 distinct CDR3 sequences, approximately 15% of them seen once. The sample consisted of blood. Receptor source: a woman between 18 and 29 years old with Graves' hyperthyroidism.

In this sample, this clonotype turned up many times. The chain uses TRBV19 and TRBJ2-3; no definite D call. Germline lookup yields CDR1 LNHDA and CDR2 SQIVND (reference sequence). The CDR3 runs to 15 residues. V was trimmed by 4 bases and J by 2 bases, leaving 13 bases between them. CDR3 in DNA: TGTGCCAGTAGTAGGGTTGTCAGCTTCACAGATACGCAGTATTTT. This sequence encodes CASSRVVSFTDTQYF.

This clonotype was found a few times. CDR3 sequence: CSLRGNNYNEQFF. The CDR3 DNA reads TGCAGCCTGAGGGGGAATAATTACAATGAGCAGTTCTTC. The chain is built from TRBV29-1 and TRBJ2-1; D perhaps matches TRBD1 (6 bases). There are 13 residues in the CDR3. CDR1 SQVTM and CDR2 ANQGSEA come from the germline V gene. The V and J ends lost 8 bases and 4 bases respectively, with 15 bases between them.

This clonotype came up a few times. The chain joins TRBV2 to TRBJ1-2; no reliable D call. This CDR3 region has 14 residues. V shed 5 bases and J shed 3 bases, with 13 bases lying between them. The V gene's germline CDR1 is SNHLY and CDR2 FYNNEI. CDR3 amino acids: CASSYSSAYYGYTF. The CDR3 nucleotides read TGTGCCAGCAGTTACTCGTCAGCGTACTATGGCTACACCTTC.

This clonotype showed up just once. The rearrangement uses TRBV10-3 and TRBJ1-6, with D unclear. The CDR3 extends over 13 amino acids. V gave up 2 bases and J gave up 7 bases, with 6 bases separating them. CDR1 and CDR2 from the germline V gene are ENHRY and SYGVKD. CDR3: CAISEQGNSPLHF. In DNA form, the CDR3 reads TGTGCCATCAGTGAGCAAGGGAATTCACCCCTCCACTTT.

This clonotype was recorded only once. Given a much more abundant clone one base away, this may be a read error. The chain carries TRBV10-3 and TRBJ2-1; 8 bases match TRBD2. The CDR3 sequence is 13 residues long. Germline V gives CDR1 ENHRY, CDR2 SYGVKD. DNA for the CDR3: TGTGCCATCTGGCGGGAGGAACACAATGAGCAGTCCTTC. As protein: CAIWREEHNEQSF.

In its sample, this clonotype was seen many times. The chain joins TRBV20-1 to TRBJ2-1; TRBD2 matches 11 bases. Germline trimming cut 7 bases from V and 5 bases from J; bases unmatched to any gene: 10. Germline CDR1 is DFQATT and CDR2 is SNEGSKA (reference sequence). The CDR3 is 15 residues long. The chain's CDR3 is CSVSPGTSGNNEQFF. In DNA form, the CDR3 reads TGCAGTGTTTCACCAGGGACTAGCGGTAACAATGAGCAGTTCTTC.

This clonotype has only a few counts. The gene calls are TRBV19 and TRBJ1-4; tentative D call: TRBD1 (6 bases). Germline loops: CDR1 LNHDA, CDR2 SQIVND (reference sequence). V was clipped by 4 bases and J by 5 bases, with 11 bases between them. The CDR3 length is 14 residues. In nucleotides, the CDR3 is TGTGCCAGTAGTACGCCGGGACAAAATGAAAAACTGTTTTTT. Amino acids: CASSTPGQNEKLFF.

With regard to this clonotype: It may be a read error: a sequence one base away is much more abundant. The rearrangement joins TRBV11-2 to TRBJ1-5; 11 bases are shared with TRBD1. CDR1 is SGHAT, CDR2 FQNNGV, per germline. Trimming at V came to 5 bases and at J to 6 bases, leaving 15 bases not matched to a gene. The CDR3 loop spans 18 amino acids. DNA for the CDR3: TGTGCCAGCAGCCCTGGGACAGGGGGTTCGATAAGGAGTCAGCCCCAGCATTTT. It codes for CASSPGTGGSIRSQPQHF.

This clonotype has a count of ten or more. This chain uses TRBV27 with TRBJ2-1; D ambiguous. V shed 3 bases and J shed 1 base, with 10 bases lying between them. Germline-derived CDR1 and CDR2 are MNHEY and SMNVEV (reference sequence). The CDR3 totals 15 residues. The CDR3 reads CASSLWPPSYNEQFF. In DNA form, the CDR3 reads TGTGCCAGCAGTTTGTGGCCGCCGTCCTACAATGAGCAGTTCTTC.

In its sample, this clonotype was seen many times. The gene calls are TRBV28 and TRBJ1-2; D possibly corresponds to TRBD1 (6 bases). Trimming took off 6 bases at V and 8 bases at J, with 22 bases between the two ends. CDR3 length: 15 amino acids. Germline V gene data show CDR1 as MDHEN and CDR2 as SYDVKM. Here the CDR3 reads CASRPGGSTFQGYTF. CDR3 bases: TGTGCCAGCAGACCCGGGGGCTCTACATTTCAGGGCTACACCTTC.

The table lists this clonotype with many counts. This CDR3 reads CAWNSVAGRGYTF. The CDR3 DNA reads as TGTGCCTGGAATTCGGTTGCAGGTCGTGGCTACACCTTC. The chain joins TRBV30 to TRBJ1-2; no reliable D call. The CDR3 sequence is 13 residues long. Germline V gene data show CDR1 as GTSNPN and CDR2 as SVGIG (reference sequence). With 4 bases removed from V and 7 bases from J, the gap between germline ends came to 16 bases.

The table lists this clonotype with many counts. This chain connects TRBV12-3 or TRBV12-4 to TRBJ2-5; 7 nucleotides align to TRBD1. This CDR3 comprises 13 residues. With V trimmed by 5 bases and J by 4 bases, 4 bases remained unmatched. The CDR3 DNA is TGTGCCAGCAGTATAGGGGGCGGAGAGACCCAGTACTTC. This codes for CASSIGGGETQYF.

V gene TRBV7-3 combines with J gene TRBJ2-2; 10 bases align to TRBD1. The V segment lost 5 bases and the J segment 5 bases; nucleotides outside the gene matches: 8. Germline V gene sequence: CDR1 SGHTA, CDR2 FQGTGA. The CDR3 contains 16 residues. Here the CDR3 reads CASSAAGTGETGELFF. In DNA, the CDR3 is TGTGCCAGCAGCGCGGCTGGGACAGGGGAAACCGGGGAGCTGTTTTTT.

The chain is built from TRBV7-8 and TRBJ2-1, with TRBD2 matching over 8 bases. After removal of 3 bases from V and 5 bases from J, the junction contained 6 bases not matched to a gene. The CDR3 is 15 residues long. Per the germline V gene, CDR1 is SGHVS and CDR2 is FQNEAQ. The CDR3 region is CASSFGAGVNNEQFF. In nucleotides, the CDR3 is TGTGCCAGCAGCTTTGGAGCGGGAGTGAACAATGAGCAGTTCTTC. The full variable domain, rest sourced from reference TRBV7-8 and TRBJ2-1, is GAGVSQSPRYKVAKRGQDVALRCDPISGHVSLFWYQQALGQGPEFLTYFQNEAQLDKSGLPSDRFFAERPEGSVSTLKIQRTQQEDSAVYLCASSFGAGVNNEQFFGPGTRLTVL.

This clonotype was seen more than once but under ten times. The chain links TRBV7-9 to TRBJ2-7; 9 nucleotides agree with TRBD2. From germline, CDR1 is SEHNR and CDR2 FQNEAQ (reference sequence). The CDR3 spans 17 residues. Trimming took 2 bases from V and 3 from J; bases not matched to a gene: 11. The CDR3 sequence: CASSLSYLAGVGYEQYF. The CDR3 DNA follows: TGTGCCAGCAGCTTATCTTACTTAGCGGGAGTAGGCTACGAGCAGTACTTC. The complete variable domain, with remaining parts taken from reference TRBV7-9 and TRBJ2-7, reads DTGVSQNPRHKITKRGQNVTFRCDPISEHNRLYWYRQTLGQGPEFLTYFQNEAQLEKSRLLSDRFSAERPKGSFSTLEIQRTEQGDSAMYLCASSLSYLAGVGYEQYFGPGTRLTVT.

This clonotype was recorded at least ten times. Written as DNA, the CDR3 is TGTGCCAGTAGGCGTGAGACAGGGGCTTCACCCCTCCACTTT. This encodes CASRRETGASPLHF. V and J are TRBV19 and TRBJ1-6; 8 bases map to TRBD1. There are 14 residues in the CDR3. CDR1 LNHDA and CDR2 SQIVND come from the germline V gene (reference sequence). V shed 6 bases and J 9 bases; nucleotides not matched to a gene: 7.

This clonotype was observed at least ten times. This chain links TRBV7-3 with TRBJ2-2; 10 nucleotides line up with TRBD1. The germline gives CDR1 SGHTA, CDR2 FQGTGA. There are 17 residues in the CDR3. J was trimmed by 3 bases and V by 5 bases; bases with no gene match: 9. The CDR3 bases are TGTGCCAGCAGCCCCACCGACAGGGGGCTAGACACCGGGGAGCTGTTTTTT. Translation: CASSPTDRGLDTGELFF. Full variable domain (missing parts from reference TRBV7-3 and TRBJ2-2): GAGVSQTPSNKVTEKGKYVELRCDPISGHTALYWYRQSLGQGPEFLIYFQGTGAADDSGLPNDRFFAVRPEGSVSTLKIQRTERGDSAVYLCASSPTDRGLDTGELFFGEGSRLTVL.